This T cell receptor (beta chain) was obtained from a study of shared clonotypes between healthy human individuals. Whole-study findings and limits: Sharing across four donors was highest in naive CD4 (approximately 5%) and lowest in memory CD8 (approximately 0.4%).

Repertoires were generated with immunoSEQ multiplex PCR, while TCRdb's copy carries only in-frame clones and drops some. The table has roughly 2.5 million clones, approximately 90% seen once. Concerning this clone itself: Its specificity is not known. Germline and junction disagree at one end, which may indicate a read error.

Sequencing input: naive CD4+ T cells sorted from blood. Documented subset: CD45RA+ positively selected. This clonotype was sampled from a man aged 18 to 35 in good health.

The DNA for the CDR3 is TGTGCCATCAGTGAGTCCGGCGAGTCTGGGGTACCCCCCCACTTT. It yields the protein CAISESGESGVPPHF. The chain links TRBV10-3 to TRBJ1-6; the D is unclear. The CDR3 consists of 15 residues. Germline lookup yields CDR1 ENHRY and CDR2 SYGVKD.